The next 32 T cell receptor beta chains were all read from a single sample in a study of molecular identifiers for immune sequencing clone quantification. TCRdb ran MiXCR on the PCR reads and lists one entry per CDR3 protein. Found here are 2,600 or so distinct CDR3 sequences, 15% to 20% of them singletons; the top ten hold under 9.5%. Input material: naive CD8+ T cells from blood, with Jurkat cell RNA spiked in. The subset was: FACS-sorted CD8+CD4-CCR7+CD45RA+ naive T cells. These receptors originate from a human donor in good health. Some libraries in this study had Jurkat cell RNA spiked in.

This chain connects TRBV13 to TRBJ2-5; D ambiguous. V lost 4 bases and J lost 0, with 0 bases in between. The CDR3 runs 11 residues. In germline, CDR1 is PRHDT, CDR2 FYEKMQ (reference sequence). The chain's CDR3 is CASSYQETQYF. The CDR3 nucleotides read TGTGCCAGCAGCTACCAAGAGACCCAGTACTTC. Based on the CDR3 plus reference TRBV13 and TRBJ2-5, the full variable domain is AAGVIQSPRHLIKEKRETATLKCYPIPRHDTVYWYQQGPGQDPQFLISFYEKMQSDKGSIPDRFSAQQFSDYHSELNMSSLELGDSALYFCASSYQETQYFGPGTRLLVL.

This clonotype was picked up a small number of times. The V and J genes are TRBV20-1 and TRBJ2-7, with 9 bases lining up with TRBD1. CDR3 length: 12 residues. With 5 bases clipped from V and 5 bases from J, the junction kept 4 bases outside the gene matches. Germline V gene data show CDR1 as DFQATT and CDR2 as SNEGSKA (reference sequence). The CDR3: CSAWDRVHEQYF. DNA for the CDR3: TGCAGTGCTTGGGACAGGGTCCACGAGCAGTACTTC.

This clonotype is medium-sized in the sample. This rearrangement joins TRBV10-3 to TRBJ2-7, with 9 bases aligning to TRBD1. The CDR3 extends over 17 amino acids. CDR1 is ENHRY and CDR2 is SYGVKD in the germline V gene. Trimming cost V 2 bases and J 4 bases; bases outside gene matches: 12. CDR3 loop: CAISENRDRVNPYEQYF. The CDR3 nucleotides read TGTGCCATCAGTGAGAACCGGGACAGGGTGAATCCTTACGAGCAGTACTTC.

This clonotype qualifies as medium-sized. The J gene is TRBJ2-3, the V gene TRBV7-6, with D perhaps TRBD1 (6 bases). Germline loops: CDR1 SGHVS, CDR2 FNYEAQ. V lost 3 bases and J lost 3, with 7 bases in between. The CDR3 has 13 amino acids. DNA of the CDR3: TGTGCCAGCAGCTTCGGACAGACAGATACGCAGTATTTT. Translation gives CASSFGQTDTQYF.

This clonotype qualifies as medium-sized. The J gene is TRBJ2-1, the V gene TRBV13; D ambiguous. CDR3 length: 12 amino acids. Germline CDR1 is PRHDT and CDR2 is FYEKMQ (reference sequence). Deletions cut 3 bases from V and 13 bases from J, with 13 bases between. The CDR3 sequence is CASSFGSAGQFF. CDR3 sequence (DNA): TGTGCCAGCAGCTTCGGTTCGGCAGGTCAGTTCTTC.

This clonotype is judged medium-sized. The V gene is TRBV18, the J gene TRBJ2-6; the D gene is possibly TRBD2 (5 bases). Germline CDR1 reads KGHSH; CDR2 reads LQKENI. This CDR3 region has 19 residues. V was shortened by 4 bases and J by 0 bases, with 19 bases between the two germline ends. CDR3 loop: CASSQTERTEYSGANVLTF. The CDR3 region has the DNA TGTGCCAGCTCACAAACTGAGCGGACGGAATACTCTGGGGCCAACGTCCTGACTTTC.

This clonotype is termed medium-sized. The V gene is TRBV6-6, the J gene TRBJ2-1, with 8 bases lining up with TRBD2. The CDR3 runs to 13 residues. Germline lookup yields CDR1 MNHNY and CDR2 SVGAGI (reference sequence). The CDR3 region is CATNPGRANEQFF. CDR3 nucleotides: TGTGCTACTAACCCCGGGAGGGCCAATGAGCAGTTCTTC.

A remark on this clonotype: In this CDR3 the conserved last residue, phenylalanine or tryptophan, is missing, so a read error is likely. The rearrangement joins TRBV28 to TRBJ2-6, with a possible D match to TRBD2 (6 bases). The V end was cut by 6 bases, the J end by 4 bases, with 13 bases between. The CDR3 totals 15 residues. The germline V gene encodes CDR1 MDHEN and CDR2 SYDVKM. The CDR3 region is CASRSDRGGANVLTL. In nucleotides, the CDR3 is TGTGCCAGCAGGTCGGACCGGGGGGGGGCCAACGTCCTGACTCTC.

Relative to its sample, this clonotype is medium-sized. The chain links TRBV7-2 to TRBJ2-7; the D gene is possibly TRBD2 (6 bases). Germline V gene data show CDR1 as SGHTA and CDR2 as FQGNSA. Trimming cost V 3 bases and J 5 bases, with 23 bases left between them. The CDR3 covers 17 residues. The CDR3 region has the DNA TGTGCCAGCAGCTTTATTTCGTTAGGACTAACCTCTAACGAGCAGTACTTC. Translating gives CASSFISLGLTSNEQYF.

Sample share makes this clonotype medium-sized. The genes are TRBV27 and TRBJ2-5; no definite D call. The V end was cut by 5 bases, the J end by 0 bases, with 19 bases between. This CDR3 region has 17 residues. Germline CDR1 is MNHEY and CDR2 is SMNVEV (reference sequence). The CDR3 DNA reads as TGTGCCAGCAGTCCAACCCCCGTATTGGGGTACCAAGAGACCCAGTACTTC. Protein product: CASSPTPVLGYQETQYF.

On this clonotype itself: This may be a read error: a much more frequent sequence differs by one nucleotide. The V call is TRBV18, the J call TRBJ1-1; no firm D call. V shed 0 bases and J shed 4 bases, with 9 bases lying between them. This CDR3 comprises 14 residues. Germline loops: CDR1 KGHSH, CDR2 LQKENI. The DNA of the CDR3 is TGTGCCAGCTCACCACCGCAGGCCGCCACTGAAGCTTTCTTT. As protein: CASSPPQAATEAFF.

This clonotype was counted between two and nine times. This may come from a read error, since a much larger clone is one base off. The gene calls are TRBV27 and TRBJ2-1; 7 positions agree with TRBD1. The CDR3 sequence is 14 residues long. Germline lookup yields CDR1 MNHEY and CDR2 SMNVEV (reference sequence). The CDR3 loop is CASNLGTAMNEQFF. For the CDR3, the DNA is TGTGCCAGCAATTTAGGGACAGCTATGAATGAGCAGTTCTTC.

By frequency in the sample, this clonotype is medium-sized. V gene TRBV27 combines with J gene TRBJ2-1; 9 nucleotides match TRBD2. V shed 3 bases and J 2 bases; nucleotides not matched to a gene: 5. The CDR3 runs 16 residues. Germline V gene lookup returns CDR1 MNHEY and CDR2 SMNVEV (reference sequence). This chain's CDR3 is CASSFSAGGPYNEQFF. The CDR3 DNA is TGTGCCAGCAGTTTCTCCGCGGGAGGGCCCTACAATGAGCAGTTCTTC.

This clonotype is medium-sized by share. This sequence joins TRBV6-2 or TRBV6-3 and TRBJ2-2, with D perhaps matching TRBD1 (5 bases). Trimming cost V 7 bases and J 5 bases, with 14 bases left between them. Germline loops: CDR1 MNHEY, CDR2 SVGEGT. The length of the CDR3 is 14 residues. In nucleotides, the CDR3 is TGTGCCAGCAACCTAGGGGCTGGGACCGGGGAGCTGTTTTTT. It translates to CASNLGAGTGELFF.

This rearrangement joins TRBV25-1 to TRBJ2-7, with 9 bases aligning to TRBD1. Per germline, CDR1 MGHDK and CDR2 SYGVNS. The CDR3 is made up of 12 amino acids. V trimming: 11 bases; J trimming: 2 bases; junction bases outside the gene matches: 4. The CDR3 is CAGGQGTYEQYF. The CDR3 region has the DNA TGTGCCGGGGGACAGGGAACCTACGAGCAGTACTTC.

In this sample, this clonotype turned up a few times. The chain links TRBV28 to TRBJ2-3; 11 bases match TRBD2. The CDR3 length is 17 residues. V was clipped by 8 bases and J by 0 bases; unmatched bases: 10. Looked up from germline, CDR1 is MDHEN and CDR2 is SYDVKM. CDR3 bases: TGTGCCAGCGACGGGACTAGCGGCGAGTTAAGCACAGATACGCAGTATTTT. Translation: CASDGTSGELSTDTQYF.

By frequency in the sample, this clonotype is medium-sized. V is TRBV7-8 and J is TRBJ2-7, with TRBD2 matching 7 bases. CDR1 is SGHVS and CDR2 is FQNEAQ in the germline V gene. J was trimmed by 0 bases and V by 5 bases; bases with no gene match: 7. The CDR3 covers 15 residues. CDR3 nucleotides: TGTGCCAGCAGCCCCCGAGCGGGGTTCTCCTACGAGCAGTACTTC. Translation gives CASSPRAGFSYEQYF.

CDR3 sequence: CASRQGGPEAFF. The CDR3, as DNA: TGTGCCAGCAGACAGGGGGGTCCTGAAGCTTTCTTT. The chain has TRBV2 and TRBJ1-1; 8 bases line up with TRBD1. The germline V gene has CDR1 SNHLY and CDR2 FYNNEI. V gave up 6 bases and J gave up 6 bases; unmatched junction bases: 3. This CDR3 contains 12 residues.

This clonotype was counted only a few times. V is TRBV15 and J is TRBJ2-5; possibly TRBD1 for D (5 bases). CDR3 length: 15 amino acids. Trimming pared 5 bases from V and 3 bases from J, leaving 16 bases between. The germline V gene encodes CDR1 LNHNV and CDR2 YYDKDF (reference sequence). The CDR3 region is CATSPRTRGKETQYF. The CDR3 DNA is TGTGCCACCAGCCCCCGGACAAGGGGAAAAGAGACCCAGTACTTC.

V usage is TRBV2 and J usage is TRBJ1-5; D is uncertain. Trimming left V 8 bases short and J 4 bases short, with 12 bases between. Germline CDR1 SNHLY, CDR2 FYNNEI. The CDR3 contains 13 residues. CDR3 bases: TGTGCCAGCGCCAACCTTGGGAATCAGCCCCAGCATTTT. This gives the protein CASANLGNQPQHF.

This clonotype was seen more than once but under ten times. The V and J genes are TRBV6-6 and TRBJ1-1; D is uncertain. The germline V gene encodes CDR1 MNHNY and CDR2 SVGAGI (reference sequence). The CDR3 has 17 residues. V lost 0 bases to trimming and J lost 0 bases, with 14 bases between them. CDR3 sequence (DNA): TGTGCCAGCAGTTACTCTTCCTGGGCGAGTTTGAACACTGAAGCTTTCTTT. Its translation: CASSYSSWASLNTEAFF.

This clonotype is categorized as medium-sized. V and J are TRBV28 and TRBJ2-3; TRBD2 matches at 9 bases. This CDR3 spans 16 amino acids. Germline V gene lookup returns CDR1 MDHEN and CDR2 SYDVKM. V shed 5 bases and J 4 bases; nucleotides not matched to a gene: 10. In nucleotides, the CDR3 is TGTGCCAGCAGTCTTACCCCGGGACTAGCTGCAGATACGCAGTATTTT. Translation gives CASSLTPGLAADTQYF.

This clonotype counts as medium-sized. CDR3 sequence (DNA): TGTGCCAGCAGGTCACAGGGACAAGCCAAAAACATTCAGTACTTC. Translated: CASRSQGQAKNIQYF. V usage is TRBV12-3 or TRBV12-4 and J usage is TRBJ2-4, with a possible D match to TRBD1 (6 bases). Trimming pared 6 bases from V and 0 bases from J, leaving 12 bases between. This CDR3 has 15 residues.

In this sample, this clonotype is medium-sized. The V call is TRBV7-6, the J call TRBJ2-1; 9 bases are a match to TRBD2. The CDR3 runs to 15 residues. CDR1 is SGHVS, CDR2 FNYEAQ, per germline. Trimming removed 4 bases from V and 1 base from J; junction bases left unmatched: 2. CDR3 DNA sequence: TGTGCCAGCAGCTCAACTAGCGGGTCCTACAATGAGCAGTTCTTC. Translated, it gives CASSSTSGSYNEQFF.

This clonotype is labeled medium-sized. The rearrangement uses TRBV19 and TRBJ2-7; perhaps D is TRBD1 or TRBD2 (8 bases each). Trimming stripped 7 bases from V and 7 bases from J, with 20 bases between. The CDR3 is 14 amino acids. The germline V gene has CDR1 LNHDA and CDR2 SQIVND (reference sequence). This CDR3 reads CASTGGPLAEEQYF. For the CDR3, the DNA is TGTGCCAGTACAGGGGGCCCACTAGCGGAGGAGCAGTACTTC.

This clonotype is judged medium-sized. The chain joins TRBV12-3 or TRBV12-4 to TRBJ2-5; no definite D call. The V end lost 2 bases, the J end lost 4 bases, and 14 bases lay between the germline ends. The CDR3 runs 15 residues. DNA of the CDR3: TGTGCCAGCAGTTTACCGGCAGGCGGTGGAGAGACCCAGTACTTC. Translated, it gives CASSLPAGGGETQYF.

This clonotype appeared a few times. The gene calls are TRBV11-2 and TRBJ2-7; D is uncertain. Germline V gene lookup returns CDR1 SGHAT and CDR2 FQNNGV. CDR3 length: 16 residues. Between the trimmed V and J ends, which lost 2 bases and 3 bases, there was a span of 17 bases. As DNA, the CDR3 is TGTGCCAGCAGCTTACTTGCCCGTAAGACAAACTACGAGCAGTACTTC. Its translation: CASSLLARKTNYEQYF.

The chain couples TRBV13 to TRBJ2-1; D assignment may be TRBD1 or TRBD2 (5 bases each). Germline assignment: CDR1 PRHDT and CDR2 FYEKMQ (reference sequence). V lost 4 bases and J 5 bases, leaving 18 bases between the germline ends. This CDR3 is 16 amino acids long. DNA for the CDR3: TGTGCCAGCAGCTCCTCCGTGTGGGACGGGCACAATGAGCAGTTCTTC. This translates into CASSSSVWDGHNEQFF.

Relative to its sample, this clonotype is medium-sized (0.01 to 0.1%). The chain has TRBV28 and TRBJ2-7; 8 nucleotides align to TRBD2. The J segment lost 4 bases and the V segment lost 9 bases, leaving 11 bases of the junction unmatched. Germline CDR1 reads MDHEN; CDR2 reads SYDVKM. CDR3 length equals 14 residues. The CDR3 loop is CASAPGLVLYEQYF. The CDR3 DNA follows: TGTGCCAGTGCCCCGGGACTAGTCTTATACGAGCAGTACTTC. Full variable domain (rest looked up from reference TRBV28 and TRBJ2-7): DVKVTQSSRYLVKRTGEKVFLECVQDMDHENMFWYRQDPGLGLRLIYFSYDVKMKEKGDIPEGYSVSREKKERFSLILESASTNQTSMYLCASAPGLVLYEQYFGPGTRLTVT.

By share, this clonotype ranks as medium-sized (0.01 to 0.1%). The chain carries TRBV27 and TRBJ2-1; 7 bases align to TRBD2. The CDR3 sequence is 13 residues long. CDR1 and CDR2 (germline): MNHEY, SMNVEV (reference sequence). With 5 bases clipped from V and 7 bases from J, the junction kept 5 bases outside the gene matches. For the CDR3, the DNA is TGTGCCAGCAGTCTCGGGGGGTTGAATGAGCAGTTCTTC. It codes for CASSLGGLNEQFF.

Remarks on this clonotype: This clone may be a read error of a much larger clone one base away. The gene calls are TRBV3-1 and TRBJ2-1; no clear D gene. The CDR3 sequence is 12 residues long. Germline V gives CDR1 LGHDT, CDR2 YNNKEL (reference sequence). The CDR3 loop reads CASGQGVDEQFF. CDR3 nucleotide sequence: TGTGCCAGCGGCCAAGGCGTCGATGAGCAGTTCTTC.

This rearrangement joins TRBV19 to TRBJ1-5, with TRBD1 as a possible D gene (6 bases). The germline V gene encodes CDR1 LNHDA and CDR2 SQIVND (reference sequence). V was shortened by 8 bases and J by 4 bases, with 12 bases between the two germline ends. The CDR3 has 13 residues. This CDR3 is CASQLQGNQPQHF. In DNA, the CDR3 is TGTGCCAGTCAATTACAGGGTAATCAGCCCCAGCATTTT.